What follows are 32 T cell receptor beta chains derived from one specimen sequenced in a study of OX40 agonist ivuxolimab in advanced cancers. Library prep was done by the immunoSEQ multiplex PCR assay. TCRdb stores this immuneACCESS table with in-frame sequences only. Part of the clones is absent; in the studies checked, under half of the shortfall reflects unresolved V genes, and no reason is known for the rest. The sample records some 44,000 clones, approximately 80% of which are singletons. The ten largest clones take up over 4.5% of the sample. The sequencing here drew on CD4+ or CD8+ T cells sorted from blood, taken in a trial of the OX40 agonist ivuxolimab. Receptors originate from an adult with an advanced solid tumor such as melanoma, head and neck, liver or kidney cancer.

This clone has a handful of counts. In DNA form, the CDR3 reads TGTGCCAGCAGCTCGGGAGTCGATGGCGACGAGCAGTACTTC. Translating it yields CASSSGVDGDEQYF. V and J are TRBV7-9 and TRBJ2-7, with D possibly TRBD2 on 6 matching bases. The CDR3 covers 14 residues. The germline V gene has CDR1 SEHNR and CDR2 FQNEAQ (reference sequence). V shed 4 bases and J shed 5 bases, with 15 bases lying between them.

The DNA of the CDR3 is TGTGCCAGCAGTTACCGCCCGTCGGGGGGTAACACTGAAGCTTTCTTT. Its translation: CASSYRPSGGNTEAFF. This chain links TRBV6-5 with TRBJ1-1, with D possibly TRBD1 on 5 matching bases. The germline V gene has CDR1 MNHEY and CDR2 SVGAGI. The CDR3 runs to 16 residues. Between the trimmed V and J ends, which lost 2 bases and 2 bases, there was a span of 15 bases.

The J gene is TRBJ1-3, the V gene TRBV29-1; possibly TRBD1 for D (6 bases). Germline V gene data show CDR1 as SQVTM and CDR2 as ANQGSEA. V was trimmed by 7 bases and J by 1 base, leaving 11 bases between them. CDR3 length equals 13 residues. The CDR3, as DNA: TGCAGCGGTGGAGGGGGTTCTGGAAACACCATATATTTT. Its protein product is CSGGGGSGNTIYF.

This CDR3 is CAWSVNRPRGKYYNEQFF. DNA for the CDR3: TGTGCCTGGAGTGTAAATCGTCCCCGGGGGAAATATTACAATGAGCAGTTCTTC. V is TRBV30 and J is TRBJ2-1, with D possibly TRBD2 on 6 matching bases. Germline-derived CDR1 and CDR2 are GTSNPN and SVGIG (reference sequence). V lost 0 bases, J lost 4 bases, and 22 bases lay in between. The CDR3 extends over 18 amino acids. Filled out from reference TRBV30 and TRBJ2-1, the complete variable domain reads SQTIHQWPATLVQPVGSPLSLECTVEGTSNPNLYWYRQAAGRGLQLLFYSVGIGQISSEVPQNLSASRPQDRQFILSSKKLLLSDSGFYLCAWSVNRPRGKYYNEQFFGPGTRLTVL.

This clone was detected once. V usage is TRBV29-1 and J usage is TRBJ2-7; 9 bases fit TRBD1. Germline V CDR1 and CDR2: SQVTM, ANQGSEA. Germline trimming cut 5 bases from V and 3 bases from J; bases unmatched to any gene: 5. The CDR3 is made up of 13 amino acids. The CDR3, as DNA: TGCAGCGTTTCGAGACAGGGGGACTACGAGCAGTACTTC. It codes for CSVSRQGDYEQYF.

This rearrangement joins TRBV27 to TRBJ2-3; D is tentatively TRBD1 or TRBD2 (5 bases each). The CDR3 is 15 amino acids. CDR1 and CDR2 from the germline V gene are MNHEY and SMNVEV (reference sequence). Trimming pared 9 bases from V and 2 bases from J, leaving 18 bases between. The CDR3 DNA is TGTGCCAGTCACCCGGGGACCACAATCACAGATACGCAGTATTTT. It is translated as CASHPGTTITDTQYF.

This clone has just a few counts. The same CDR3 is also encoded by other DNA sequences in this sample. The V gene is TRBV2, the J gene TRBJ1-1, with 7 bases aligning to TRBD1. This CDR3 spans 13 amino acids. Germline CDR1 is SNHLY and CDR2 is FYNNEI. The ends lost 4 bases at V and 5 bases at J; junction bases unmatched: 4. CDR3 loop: CASSVGRGTEAFF. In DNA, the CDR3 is TGTGCCAGCAGTGTTGGCAGGGGGACTGAAGCTTTCTTT. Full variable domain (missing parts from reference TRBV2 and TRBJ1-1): EPEVTQTPSHQVTQMGQEVILRCVPISNHLYFYWYRQILGQKVEFLVSFYNNEISEKSEIFDDQFSVERPDGSNFTLKIRSTKLEDSAMYFCASSVGRGTEAFFGQGTRLTVV.

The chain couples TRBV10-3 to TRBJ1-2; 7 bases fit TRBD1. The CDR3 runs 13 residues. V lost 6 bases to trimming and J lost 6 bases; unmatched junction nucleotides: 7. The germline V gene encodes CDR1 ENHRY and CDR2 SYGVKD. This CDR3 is CAIRSPGQHGYTF. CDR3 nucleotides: TGTGCCATCAGGAGCCCGGGACAGCATGGCTACACCTTC.

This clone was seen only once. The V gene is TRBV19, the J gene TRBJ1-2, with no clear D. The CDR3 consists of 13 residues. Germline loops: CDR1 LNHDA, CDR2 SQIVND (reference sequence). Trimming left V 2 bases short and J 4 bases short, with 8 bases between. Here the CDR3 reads CASSIRRTYGYTF. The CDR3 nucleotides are TGTGCCAGTAGTATAAGAAGGACCTATGGCTACACCTTC.

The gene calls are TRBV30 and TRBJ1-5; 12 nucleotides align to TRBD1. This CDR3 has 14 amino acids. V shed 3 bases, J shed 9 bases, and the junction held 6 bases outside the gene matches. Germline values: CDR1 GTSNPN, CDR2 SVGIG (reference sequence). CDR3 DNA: TGTGCCTGGAGGCCGGGACAGGGGGCCCGGCCCCAGCATTTT. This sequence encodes CAWRPGQGARPQHF.

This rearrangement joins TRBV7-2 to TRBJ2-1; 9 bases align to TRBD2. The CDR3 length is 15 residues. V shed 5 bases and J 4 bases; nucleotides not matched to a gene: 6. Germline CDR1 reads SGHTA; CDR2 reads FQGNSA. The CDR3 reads CASSEGAGGYNEQFF. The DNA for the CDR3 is TGTGCCAGCAGCGAGGGAGCGGGAGGATACAATGAGCAGTTCTTC. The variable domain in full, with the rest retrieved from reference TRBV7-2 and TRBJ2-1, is GAGVSQSPSNKVTEKGKDVELRCDPISGHTALYWYRQSLGQGLEFLIYFQGNSAPDKSGLPSDRFSAERTGGSVSTLTIQRTQQEDSAVYLCASSEGAGGYNEQFFGPGTRLTVL.

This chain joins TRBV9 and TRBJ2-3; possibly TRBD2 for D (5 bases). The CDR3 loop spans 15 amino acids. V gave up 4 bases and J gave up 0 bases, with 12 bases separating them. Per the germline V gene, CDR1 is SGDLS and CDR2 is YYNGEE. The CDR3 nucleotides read TGTGCCAGCAGCAGGCGAGCGGATAGCACAGATACGCAGTATTTT. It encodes CASSRRADSTDTQYF.

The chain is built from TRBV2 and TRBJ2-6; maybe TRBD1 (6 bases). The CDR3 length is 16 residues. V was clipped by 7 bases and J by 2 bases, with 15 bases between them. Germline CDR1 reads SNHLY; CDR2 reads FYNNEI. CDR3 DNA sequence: TGTGCCAGCACGAGTACCAGGGGTGCTGGGGCCAACGTCCTGACTTTC. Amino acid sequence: CASTSTRGAGANVLTF.

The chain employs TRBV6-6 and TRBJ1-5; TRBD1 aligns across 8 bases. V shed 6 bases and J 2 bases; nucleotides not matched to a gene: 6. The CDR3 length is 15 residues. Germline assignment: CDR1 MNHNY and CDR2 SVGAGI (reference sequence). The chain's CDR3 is CASRNDRGGNQPQHF. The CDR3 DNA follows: TGTGCCAGCAGAAACGACAGGGGTGGCAATCAGCCCCAGCATTTT.

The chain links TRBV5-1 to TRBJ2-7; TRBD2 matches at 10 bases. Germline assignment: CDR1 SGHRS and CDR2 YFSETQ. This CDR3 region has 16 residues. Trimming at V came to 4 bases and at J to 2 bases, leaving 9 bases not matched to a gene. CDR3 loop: CASSPTSGQSPYEQYF. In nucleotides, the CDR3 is TGCGCCAGCAGCCCGACTAGCGGGCAGTCCCCCTACGAGCAGTACTTC.

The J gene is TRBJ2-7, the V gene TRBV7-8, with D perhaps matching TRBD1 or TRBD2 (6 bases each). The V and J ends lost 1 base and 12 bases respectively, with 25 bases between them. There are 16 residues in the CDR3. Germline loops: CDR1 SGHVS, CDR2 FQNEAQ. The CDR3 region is CASSLGGAGTLMSAYF. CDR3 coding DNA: TGTGCCAGCAGCTTAGGGGGGGCAGGGACCCTGATGAGTGCGTACTTC.

This CDR3 reads CASSFGQGGQPQHF. The CDR3 coding sequence is TGTGCCAGCAGCTTCGGACAGGGCGGTCAGCCCCAGCATTTT. The rearrangement uses TRBV7-8 and TRBJ1-5; TRBD1 matches at 8 bases. Per germline, CDR1 SGHVS and CDR2 FQNEAQ. The junction had 4 bases not matched to a gene; V was cut back by 3 bases and J by 6 bases. The CDR3 length is 14 residues.

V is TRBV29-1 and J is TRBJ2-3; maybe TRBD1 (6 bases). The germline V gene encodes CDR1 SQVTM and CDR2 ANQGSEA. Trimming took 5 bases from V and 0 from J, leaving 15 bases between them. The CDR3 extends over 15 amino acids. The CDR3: CSVKTGLLSTDTQYF. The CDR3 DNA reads TGCAGCGTTAAGACAGGCCTACTTAGCACAGATACGCAGTATTTT.

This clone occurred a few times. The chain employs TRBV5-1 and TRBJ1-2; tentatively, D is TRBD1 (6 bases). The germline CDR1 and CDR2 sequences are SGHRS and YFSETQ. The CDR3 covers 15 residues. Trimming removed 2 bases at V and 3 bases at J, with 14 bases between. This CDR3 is CASSFTGLGDYGYTF. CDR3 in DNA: TGCGCCAGCAGCTTTACAGGGCTCGGAGACTATGGCTACACCTTC.

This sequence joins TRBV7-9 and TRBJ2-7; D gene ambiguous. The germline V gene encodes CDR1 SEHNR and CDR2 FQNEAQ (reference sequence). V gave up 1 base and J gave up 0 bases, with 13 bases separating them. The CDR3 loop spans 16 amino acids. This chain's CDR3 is CASSLGPSSASYEQYF. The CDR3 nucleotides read TGTGCCAGCAGCTTAGGGCCTAGTTCAGCCTCCTACGAGCAGTACTTC.

CDR3 loop: CASSVAGTSSETQYF. In DNA form, the CDR3 reads TGCGCCAGCAGCGTCGCCGGGACTAGCTCAGAGACCCAGTACTTC. The rearrangement joins TRBV5-1 to TRBJ2-5; TRBD2 matches 9 bases. The ends lost 4 bases at V and 4 bases at J; junction bases unmatched: 8. The CDR3 covers 15 residues. Germline V gives CDR1 SGHRS, CDR2 YFSETQ.

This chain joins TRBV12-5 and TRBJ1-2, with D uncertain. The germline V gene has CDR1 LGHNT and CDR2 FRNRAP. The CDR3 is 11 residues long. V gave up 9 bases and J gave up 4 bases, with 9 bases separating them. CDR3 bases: TGTGCTAGCCGAAAATTCTATGGCTACACCTTC. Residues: CASRKFYGYTF.

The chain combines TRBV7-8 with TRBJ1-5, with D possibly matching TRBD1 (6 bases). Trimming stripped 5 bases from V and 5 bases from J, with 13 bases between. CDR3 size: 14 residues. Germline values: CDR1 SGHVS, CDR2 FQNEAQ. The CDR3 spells CASSNGDIDQPQHF. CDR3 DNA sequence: TGTGCCAGCAGCAATGGGGACATCGATCAGCCCCAGCATTTT.

The CDR3 loop is CASSLRPKTGILGGYTF. As DNA, the CDR3 is TGTGCCAGCAGTTTAAGACCAAAAACAGGGATTTTAGGTGGCTACACCTTC. The chain carries TRBV28 and TRBJ1-2; perhaps TRBD1 as D (6 bases). The V and J ends lost 2 bases and 7 bases respectively, with 23 bases between them. Germline V gene lookup returns CDR1 MDHEN and CDR2 SYDVKM. This CDR3 is built from 17 residues.

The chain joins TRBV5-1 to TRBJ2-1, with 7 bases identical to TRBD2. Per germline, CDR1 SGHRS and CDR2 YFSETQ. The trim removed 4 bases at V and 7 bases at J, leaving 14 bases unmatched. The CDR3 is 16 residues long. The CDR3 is CASSPGAGSGMNEQFF. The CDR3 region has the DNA TGCGCCAGCAGCCCGGGAGCGGGATCGGGAATGAATGAGCAGTTCTTC.

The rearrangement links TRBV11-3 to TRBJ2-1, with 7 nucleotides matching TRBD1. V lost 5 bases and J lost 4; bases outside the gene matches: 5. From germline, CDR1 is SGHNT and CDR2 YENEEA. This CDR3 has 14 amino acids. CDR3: CASSRQGAYNEQFF. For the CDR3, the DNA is TGTGCCAGCAGCCGACAGGGTGCATACAATGAGCAGTTCTTC.

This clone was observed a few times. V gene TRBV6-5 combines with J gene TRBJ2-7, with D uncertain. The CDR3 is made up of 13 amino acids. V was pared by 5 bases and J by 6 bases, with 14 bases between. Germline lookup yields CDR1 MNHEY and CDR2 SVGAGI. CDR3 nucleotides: TGTGCCAGCAGTCATAAACTCGGCTCCGAGCAGTACTTC. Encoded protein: CASSHKLGSEQYF.

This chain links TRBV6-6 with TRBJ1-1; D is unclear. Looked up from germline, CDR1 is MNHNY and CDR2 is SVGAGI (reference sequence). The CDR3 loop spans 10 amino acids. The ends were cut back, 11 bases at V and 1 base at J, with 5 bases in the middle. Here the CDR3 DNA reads TGTGCCCGCAAGAACACTGAAGCTTTCTTT. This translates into CARKNTEAFF.

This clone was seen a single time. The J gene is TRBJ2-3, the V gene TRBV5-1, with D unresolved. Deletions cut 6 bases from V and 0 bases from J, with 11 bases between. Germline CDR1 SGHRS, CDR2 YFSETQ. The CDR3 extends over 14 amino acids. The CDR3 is CASKELMSTDTQYF. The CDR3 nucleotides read TGCGCCAGCAAGGAACTTATGAGCACAGATACGCAGTATTTT.

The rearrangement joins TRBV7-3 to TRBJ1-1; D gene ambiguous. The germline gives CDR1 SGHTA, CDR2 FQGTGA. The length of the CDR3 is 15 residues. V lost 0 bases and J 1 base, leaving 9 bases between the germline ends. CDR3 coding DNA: TGTGCCAGCAGCTTAACTCCTCGTCCGAACACTGAAGCTTTCTTT. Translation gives CASSLTPRPNTEAFF. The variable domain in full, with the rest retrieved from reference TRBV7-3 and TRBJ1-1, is GAGVSQTPSNKVTEKGKYVELRCDPISGHTALYWYRQSLGQGPEFLIYFQGTGAADDSGLPNDRFFAVRPEGSVSTLKIQRTERGDSAVYLCASSLTPRPNTEAFFGQGTRLTVV.

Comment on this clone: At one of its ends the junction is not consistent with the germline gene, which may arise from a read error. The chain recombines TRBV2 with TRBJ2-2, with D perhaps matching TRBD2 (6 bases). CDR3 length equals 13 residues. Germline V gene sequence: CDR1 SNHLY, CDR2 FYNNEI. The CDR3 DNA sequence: TGTGCCAGCAGGGAAGGGGAGGCCGGGGAGCTGTTTTTT. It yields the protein CASREGEAGELFF.

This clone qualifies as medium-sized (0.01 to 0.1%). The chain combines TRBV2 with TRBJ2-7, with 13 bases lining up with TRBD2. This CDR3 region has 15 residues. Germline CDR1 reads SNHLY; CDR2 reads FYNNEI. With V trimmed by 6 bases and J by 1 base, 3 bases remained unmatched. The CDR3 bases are TGTGCCAGCAGGACGGGACTAGCGGGGTCCTACGAGCAGTACTTC. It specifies CASRTGLAGSYEQYF.